Following are 2 T cell receptor beta chains from one sample sequenced in a study of CD8 T cells in ankylosing spondylitis. TCRdb reprocessed the 5' RACE reads via MiXCR and lists one record per CDR3 protein. The table has around 130,000 distinct CDR3 sequences, approximately 9.9% seen once. Sequencing input: blood, either unsorted or a sorted T cell fraction (not recorded which). All receptors come from a male donor with ankylosing spondylitis or in good health (not recorded which).

This clonotype was counted ten times or more. The chain's CDR3 is CASSVDGKNYGYTF. The CDR3 nucleotides read TGTGCCAGCAGCGTGGATGGGAAAAACTATGGCTACACCTTC. The gene calls are TRBV5-5 and TRBJ1-2; D is unresolved. The V gene's germline CDR1 is SGHKS and CDR2 YYEKEE (reference sequence). CDR3 size: 14 residues. V dropped 4 bases and J dropped 2 bases, with 12 bases sitting between them. Using reference TRBV5-5 and TRBJ1-2 for the parts outside the CDR3, the full variable domain is DAGVTQSPTHLIKTRGQQVTLRCSPISGHKSVSWYQQVLGQGPQFIFQYYEKEERGRGNFPDRFSARQFPNYSSELNVNALLLGDSALYLCASSVDGKNYGYTFGSGTRLTVV.

This clonotype was found many times. The gene calls are TRBV5-6 and TRBJ1-2; 11 bases are shared with TRBD1. V lost 4 bases to trimming and J lost 0 bases; unmatched junction nucleotides: 8. Germline V gene lookup returns CDR1 SGHDT and CDR2 YYEEEE. This CDR3 is built from 17 residues. Here the CDR3 reads CASSRTGGGRANYGYTF. CDR3 DNA: TGTGCCAGCAGCCGGACAGGGGGCGGGAGGGCTAACTATGGCTACACCTTC. The full variable domain, with the rest looked up from reference TRBV5-6 and TRBJ1-2, is DAGVTQSPTHLIKTRGQQVTLRCSPKSGHDTVSWYQQALGQGPQFIFQYYEEEERQRGNFPDRFSGHQFPNYSSELNVNALLLGDSALYLCASSRTGGGRANYGYTFGSGTRLTVV.